Reported below is one T cell receptor (beta chain). Its target antigen remains unknown. Base qualities are not provided; no much larger clone lies one nucleotide away. The immunoSEQ Assay, a bias-controlled multiplex PCR, was used to amplify TCRbeta CDR3 regions from genomic DNA. The published analysis was carried out like this. Within the assay, amplification of reference gene primers was used to estimate how many nucleated cells each sample contained. Sequence reads were collapsed and filtered to measure the absolute abundance of every unique TCRbeta CDR3 rearrangement. For each sample, productive Simpson clonality was calculated by taking the square root of Simpson's diversity index across productive rearrangements. TCRdb carries this immuneACCESS record with in-frame sequences only. Its versions omit some clonotypes, under half of them owing to an unresolved V gene in the studies checked, with the rest unexplained. Clone size and the V and J calls come from that table; the DNA yielded D and trimming. The table for this sample lists 250,000 to 300,000 clones; about nine tenths of them were counted only once. 2.2% of the sample rests with the top ten.

The sample belongs to a study of blood T cell repertoires in COVID-19 (TCRdb year 2020). A note on the overall study: Samples covering the acute and convalescent phases of COVID-19 were provided by collaborators in the United States, Italy and Spain. The repertoires were released in a freely available public database meant as a resource for research on the immune response to SARS-CoV-2. Where available, HLA class I and class II types were obtained from metadata supplied by the sample provider rather than from assay-based typing. The samples were drawn from two sources: the first 160 participants of the ongoing ImmuneRACE study, and 1,000 to 1,500 subjects contributed by 6 global collaborators. The prospective study material was composed of cDNA or gDNA derived from T cells, B-cell-depleted T cells, or PBMCs. Subjects who had been exposed to COVID-19, were actively infected with it, or had recovered from it provided the deeply sampled blood TCRbeta repertoires that made up the dataset. A de-identified subject ID, COVID-19 status, age in years and sex were almost always included in the sample metadata. The research as a whole found: The amount of clinical and demographic metadata varied by source and participant and was provided uncurated.

V is reduced by 0 bases and J by 4 bases, leaving a spacing of 7 bases between them. Taken from cysteine to phenylalanine, the CDR3 has 14 residues. The read is trimmed to its CDR3 DNA, 42 bases read in frame from base 1. The CDR1 and CDR2 encoded by the germline V gene are MGHRA and YSYEKL. Samples from volunteer blood donors who had recovered from COVID-19 were contributed by a second Seattle source. Collaborating institutions collected whole blood in K2EDTA tubes following their own protocols. For TCRbeta analysis, collaborators shipped samples in one of three forms: frozen whole blood, isolated PBMCs, or DNA extracted from either of those sample types.

Sample: peripheral blood. Here the chain combines TRBV4-1 and TRBJ1-5; no confident D gene assignment can be made. The source of this sequence is a woman aged 45 to 65 who had recovered from COVID-19. The sequenced DNA: TGCGCCAGCAGCCAAGAGGGCCGTAATCAGCCCCAGCATTTT. The encoded protein is CASSQEGRNQPQHF.